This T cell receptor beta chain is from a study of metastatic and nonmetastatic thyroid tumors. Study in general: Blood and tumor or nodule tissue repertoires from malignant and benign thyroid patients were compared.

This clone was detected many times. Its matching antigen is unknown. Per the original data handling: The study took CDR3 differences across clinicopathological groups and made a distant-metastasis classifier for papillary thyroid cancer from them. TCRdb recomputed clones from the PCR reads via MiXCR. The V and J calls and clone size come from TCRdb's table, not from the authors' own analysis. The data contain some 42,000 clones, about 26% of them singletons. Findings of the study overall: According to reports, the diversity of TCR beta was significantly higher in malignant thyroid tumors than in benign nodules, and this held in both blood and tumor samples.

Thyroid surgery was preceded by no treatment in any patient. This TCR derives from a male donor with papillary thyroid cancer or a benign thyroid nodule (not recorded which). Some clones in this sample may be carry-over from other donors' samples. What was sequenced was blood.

This CDR3 reads CASSPDEWSEQYF. DNA for the CDR3: TGCGCCAGCAGCCCGGACGAGTGGTCCGAGCAGTACTTC. The J gene is TRBJ2-7, the V gene TRBV10-2, with D uncertain. In germline, CDR1 is WSHSY, CDR2 SAAADI. This CDR3 comprises 13 residues. V was trimmed by 6 bases and J by 6 bases, leaving 15 bases between them.